A single sample gave rise to the 9 T cell receptor beta chains below, sequenced in a study of patients and donors after allogeneic stem cell transplantation. TCRdb fed the RT-PCR reads into MiXCR, producing one record per CDR3 protein. Of 190,000 or so distinct CDR3 sequences listed, 35% to 45% are singletons. The sample comprised blood, either unsorted or a sorted T cell fraction (not recorded which). The receptors here all came from a human donor who was either an allogeneic HSCT recipient or a stem cell or donor lymphocyte infusion donor (not recorded which). It is not recorded whose cells these are; they may come from a transplant donor.

This clonotype was seen a few times. J is TRBJ1-5 and V is TRBV5-6, with TRBD1 matching over 8 bases. Germline CDR1 reads SGHDT; CDR2 reads YYEEEE. The CDR3 has 16 residues. V shed 2 bases, J shed 5 bases, and the junction held 9 bases outside the gene matches. The CDR3 sequence is CASSFSGQGIDQPQHF. The CDR3 nucleotides read TGTGCCAGCAGCTTCTCCGGACAGGGCATCGATCAGCCCCAGCATTTT.

The chain recombines TRBV6-6 with TRBJ2-5; tentative D call: TRBD1 (6 bases). The CDR3 loop spans 17 amino acids. The germline CDR1 and CDR2 sequences are MNHNY and SVGAGI (reference sequence). The V and J ends lost 2 bases and 1 base respectively, with 17 bases between them. CDR3 DNA sequence: TGTGCCAGCAGTTACCCTTCGACAGGACGGATCCAAGAGACCCAGTACTTC. Its protein is CASSYPSTGRIQETQYF.

The rearrangement joins TRBV27 to TRBJ1-4; the D is unclear. CDR3 length equals 13 residues. V gave up 6 bases and J gave up 13 bases, with 18 bases separating them. CDR1 MNHEY and CDR2 SMNVEV come from the germline V gene (reference sequence). CDR3 sequence: CASSLRTDPSLFF. CDR3 nucleotide sequence: TGTGCCAGCAGCCTTAGGACCGACCCCTCACTGTTTTTT.

The CDR3 nucleotides read TGTGCCAGCAGTTTAGCGGACAGGGGTACCCATTTGCATTTT. This encodes CASSLADRGTHLHF. The chain uses TRBV12-3 or TRBV12-4 and TRBJ1-5, with 9 positions matching TRBD1. The CDR3 is 14 residues long. The J segment lost 15 bases and the V segment lost 0 bases, leaving 9 bases of the junction unmatched.

This chain links TRBV20-1 with TRBJ1-2; TRBD1 is a possible D gene (5 bases). V shed 6 bases and J shed 8 bases, with 28 bases lying between them. The germline V gene encodes CDR1 DFQATT and CDR2 SNEGSKA (reference sequence). The CDR3 runs to 16 residues. This CDR3 reads CSAMGHRDDQSQGYTF. The CDR3 region has the DNA TGCAGTGCCATGGGTCATCGGGACGACCAAAGTCAGGGCTACACCTTC.

This clonotype turned up a few times. The rearrangement joins TRBV6-2 or TRBV6-3 to TRBJ2-1; D is uncertain. Per germline, CDR1 MNHEY and CDR2 SVGEGT. V gave up 0 bases and J gave up 7 bases, with 1 base separating them. The CDR3 is 11 residues long. The CDR3 protein is CASSYSNEQFF. The CDR3 DNA reads as TGTGCCAGCAGTTACTCTAATGAGCAGTTCTTC.

The genes are TRBV20-1 and TRBJ2-7, with 7 bases identical to TRBD2. The CDR3 sequence is 13 residues long. Germline trimming cut 2 bases from V and 2 bases from J; bases unmatched to any gene: 3. CDR1 and CDR2 (germline): DFQATT, SNEGSKA (reference sequence). Here the CDR3 reads CSARLAETYEQYF. CDR3 bases: TGCAGTGCTAGACTAGCGGAGACCTACGAGCAGTACTTC.

This sequence joins TRBV5-1 and TRBJ2-1, with TRBD2 identical over 8 bases. V lost 4 bases and J lost 8; bases outside the gene matches: 5. The CDR3 consists of 13 residues. Germline V lookup: CDR1 SGHRS, CDR2 YFSETQ. The CDR3 nucleotides are TGCGCCAGCAGCCCCCTGACTAGCGATGAGCAGTTCTTC. It yields the protein CASSPLTSDEQFF.

The V and J genes are TRBV6-5 and TRBJ2-1, with 9 bases that match TRBD2. The germline V gene encodes CDR1 MNHEY and CDR2 SVGAGI. V shed 5 bases, J shed 3 bases, and the junction held 8 bases outside the gene matches. The CDR3 has 16 amino acids. The CDR3: CASSRLAGKNYNEQFF. CDR3 nucleotides: TGTGCCAGCAGTAGGCTAGCGGGGAAAAACTACAATGAGCAGTTCTTC.